The 7 T cell receptor beta chains below all came from one sample that was sequenced in a study of shared clonotypes between healthy human individuals. TCRdb's table, derived via immunoSEQ multiplex PCR, lists solely in-frame clones and lacks some. The top ten clones hold 0.55% to 0.7% of a sample with around 1.1 million clones, roughly 74% of them seen once. Material: memory CD4+ T cells from PBMCs. Documented subset: CD45RA-negative fraction. These receptors were taken from a man aged 18 to 29 in good health. Some clones in this sample may be carry-over from other donors' samples.

The chain employs TRBV7-2 and TRBJ2-1; D uncertain. The CDR3 has 13 residues. Germline loops: CDR1 SGHTA, CDR2 FQGNSA. The germline V and J ends were trimmed by 3 bases and 5 bases, with 8 bases remaining between them. CDR3 protein: CASSFGPNNEQFF. As DNA, the CDR3 is TGTGCCAGCAGCTTTGGACCAAACAATGAGCAGTTCTTC.

This sequence joins TRBV28 and TRBJ2-6; perhaps TRBD2 as D (6 bases). This CDR3 has 15 residues. CDR1 and CDR2 (germline): MDHEN, SYDVKM. V gave up 7 bases and J gave up 4 bases, with 14 bases separating them. CDR3 in amino acids: CASKNGGEGANVLTF. DNA for the CDR3: TGTGCCAGCAAAAATGGAGGGGAAGGGGCCAACGTCCTGACTTTC. The complete variable domain, with remaining parts taken from reference TRBV28 and TRBJ2-6, reads DVKVTQSSRYLVKRTGEKVFLECVQDMDHENMFWYRQDPGLGLRLIYFSYDVKMKEKGDIPEGYSVSREKKERFSLILESASTNQTSMYLCASKNGGEGANVLTFGAGSRLTVL.

Only a few counts were recorded for this clone. The genes are TRBV2 and TRBJ1-2; TRBD1 agrees at 8 bases. The germline V gene encodes CDR1 SNHLY and CDR2 FYNNEI. With V trimmed by 2 bases and J by 6 bases, 11 bases remained unmatched. This CDR3 is 16 amino acids long. The DNA of the CDR3 is TGTGCCAGCAGTGAACCGGGACAGGCACGGCGGGATGGCTACACCTTC. Its translation: CASSEPGQARRDGYTF. The whole variable domain, filled in from reference TRBV2 and TRBJ1-2, reads EPEVTQTPSHQVTQMGQEVILRCVPISNHLYFYWYRQILGQKVEFLVSFYNNEISEKSEIFDDQFSVERPDGSNFTLKIRSTKLEDSAMYFCASSEPGQARRDGYTFGSGTRLTVV.

The chain combines TRBV7-9 with TRBJ1-3; D unclear. This CDR3 is built from 11 residues. The germline CDR1 and CDR2 sequences are SEHNR and FQNEAQ (reference sequence). Between the trimmed V and J ends, which lost 1 base and 11 bases, there was a span of 6 bases. The CDR3 protein is CASSLDFAIYF. The CDR3, as DNA: TGTGCCAGCAGCTTAGATTTCGCCATATATTTT.

The V and J genes are TRBV28 and TRBJ1-4; 12 bases are a match to TRBD1. Germline-derived CDR1 and CDR2 are MDHEN and SYDVKM. V lost 3 bases to trimming and J lost 7 bases; unmatched junction nucleotides: 9. The CDR3 is made up of 17 amino acids. This CDR3 is CASSFGGTGGAGEKLFF. The CDR3 nucleotides are TGTGCCAGCAGTTTCGGCGGGACAGGGGGCGCGGGTGAAAAACTGTTTTTT.

In its sample, this clone was seen a few times. The rearrangement uses TRBV2 and TRBJ1-1, with 9 bases fitting TRBD1. Germline CDR1 is SNHLY and CDR2 is FYNNEI. The trim removed 4 bases at V and 1 base at J, leaving 7 bases unmatched. The CDR3 is made up of 16 amino acids. The CDR3 DNA reads TGTGCCAGCAGTGTGTCACAGGGGGCGCAGAACACTGAAGCTTTCTTT. Protein sequence: CASSVSQGAQNTEAFF.

J is TRBJ2-3 and V is TRBV5-1; D is possibly TRBD2 (6 bases). The CDR3 length is 17 residues. Between the trimmed V and J ends, which lost 4 bases and 0 bases, there was a span of 18 bases. The germline CDR1 and CDR2 sequences are SGHRS and YFSETQ. In DNA, the CDR3 is TGCGCCAGCAGCGCCAGTTTCGGGGGACCTAGCACAGATACGCAGTATTTT. Amino acids: CASSASFGGPSTDTQYF.